The 19 T cell receptor beta chains in this list originate from one sample, sequenced in a study of T and B cells in COVID-19 patients. TRB rearrangements were amplified by multiplex PCR with BIOMED2 TRB-A/B primers. TCRdb reprocessed the multiplex PCR reads with MiXCR, giving one entry per CDR3 protein. The sample yields several thousand distinct CDR3 sequences, more than 25% seen once. Blood genomic DNA input for TRB amplification was 250-500 ng. The specimen was blood. These receptors were obtained from a human donor who had recovered from COVID-19.

This clonotype appeared a few times. The chain is built from TRBV6-6 and TRBJ2-1; TRBD2 aligns across 13 bases. The CDR3 contains 15 residues. The V gene's germline CDR1 is MNHNY and CDR2 SVGAGI (reference sequence). With 4 bases clipped from V and 7 bases from J, the junction kept 4 bases outside the gene matches. CDR3 sequence reads: CASSSTTSGGNEQFF. CDR3 coding DNA: TGTGCCAGCAGTTCAACGACTAGCGGGGGGAATGAGCAGTTCTTC.

V and J are TRBV5-1 and TRBJ2-1; 8 bases map to TRBD2. The CDR3 is 15 residues long. V lost 3 bases and J lost 0; bases outside the gene matches: 2. Germline V gives CDR1 SGHRS, CDR2 YFSETQ. Here the CDR3 DNA reads TGCGCCAGCAGCTGGAGCGGGAGCTCCTACAATGAGCAGTTCTTC. It specifies CASSWSGSSYNEQFF.

As regards this clonotype: A read error may produce the germline difference seen at one junction end. The chain couples TRBV5-5 to TRBJ2-3; maybe TRBD1 (5 bases). This CDR3 is built from 14 residues. Germline CDR1 and CDR2: SGHKS and YYEKEE (reference sequence). CDR3 coding DNA: TGCGCCAGCAGCTTGGAAGGGGCCGGAGATACGCAGTATTTT. This translates into CASSLEGAGDTQYF.

This clonotype appeared a few times. In nucleotides, the CDR3 is TGCGCCAGCAGCTCGGAACAAGAGACCCAGTACTTC. Translation: CASSSEQETQYF. The V and J genes are TRBV5-1 and TRBJ2-5; the D is unclear. This CDR3 contains 12 residues. The germline V gene has CDR1 SGHRS and CDR2 YFSETQ. V lost 3 bases and J lost 2, with 5 bases in between. Full variable domain (outside the CDR3, taken from reference TRBV5-1 and TRBJ2-5): KAGVTQTPRYLIKTRGQQVTLSCSPISGHRSVSWYQQTPGQGLQFLFEYFSETQRNKGNFPGRFSGRQFSNSRSEMNVSTLELGDSALYLCASSSEQETQYFGPGTRLLVL.

This clonotype is labeled as medium-sized. This chain links TRBV19 with TRBJ2-2; 7 nucleotides agree with TRBD1. Losses at the gene ends were 9 bases for V and 1 base for J; bases not matched to a gene: 8. Per germline, CDR1 LNHDA and CDR2 SQIVND (reference sequence). The CDR3 sequence is 15 residues long. The DNA for the CDR3 is TGTGCCAGCAGGGGGTTAAGGGTGAACACCGGGGAGCTGTTTTTT. Translated, it gives CASRGLRVNTGELFF. Together with reference TRBV19 and TRBJ2-2, the CDR3 gives the full variable domain: DGGITQSPKYLFRKEGQNVTLSCEQNLNHDAMYWYRQDPGQGLRLIYYSQIVNDFQKGDIAEGYSVSREKKESFPLTVTSAQKNPTAFYLCASRGLRVNTGELFFGEGSRLTVL.

V gene TRBV18 combines with J gene TRBJ2-5; D gene unclear. The CDR3 consists of 16 residues. Per the germline V gene, CDR1 is KGHSH and CDR2 is LQKENI. V was clipped by 0 bases and J by 7 bases, with 18 bases between them. The CDR3 region is CASSPPDRVDGGTQYF. CDR3 coding DNA: TGTGCCAGCTCACCACCTGACCGGGTAGACGGTGGGACCCAGTACTTC.

The chain uses TRBV7-9 and TRBJ2-3, with 14 bases matching TRBD2. This CDR3 spans 16 amino acids. The germline V gene encodes CDR1 SEHNR and CDR2 FQNEAQ (reference sequence). After removal of 6 bases from V and 3 bases from J, the junction contained 5 bases not matched to a gene. CDR3 in DNA: TGTGCCAGCAGTTTTGGGACTAGCGGGGGAACAGATACGCAGTATTTT. Protein sequence: CASSFGTSGGTDTQYF.

This chain uses TRBV13 with TRBJ1-4, with a possible D match to TRBD1 (5 bases). Per germline, CDR1 PRHDT and CDR2 FYEKMQ (reference sequence). V dropped 3 bases and J dropped 3 bases, with 23 bases sitting between them. CDR3 length equals 19 residues. CDR3 nucleotides: TGTGCCAGCAGCTTTATTCAGGGAGGGGCCGAGGTCGCTAATGAAAAACTGTTTTTT. Encoded protein: CASSFIQGGAEVANEKLFF.

This clonotype was counted between two and nine times. This sequence joins TRBV24-1 and TRBJ2-1; D possibly corresponds to TRBD1 (6 bases). Germline V gives CDR1 KGHDR, CDR2 SFDVKD. Trimming took 10 bases from V and 3 from J, leaving 9 bases between them. This CDR3 region has 12 residues. The CDR3 loop is CATTDSYNEQFF. Written as DNA, the CDR3 is TGTGCCACGACGGACAGCTACAATGAGCAGTTCTTC.

This rearrangement joins TRBV11-1 to TRBJ2-7; unclear D gene. This CDR3 region has 13 residues. V lost 5 bases, J lost 2 bases, and 10 bases lay in between. The germline CDR1 and CDR2 sequences are SGHAT and FQDESV (reference sequence). The CDR3, as DNA: TGTGCCAGCAGCCGTCAGGAAGCCTACGAGCAGTACTTC. This gives the protein CASSRQEAYEQYF.

Worth noting for this clonotype: Mismatch with germline at one junction end may stem from a read error. The V call is TRBV4-3, the J call TRBJ1-6; 8 nucleotides match TRBD1. The CDR3 spans 12 residues. CDR1 is LGHNA and CDR2 is YSLEER in the germline V gene. This CDR3 reads CASSQDRGTLHF. CDR3 nucleotides: TGTGCCAGCAGCCAAGACAGGGGCACCCTCCACTTT.

V gene TRBV19 combines with J gene TRBJ1-2; TRBD1 agrees at 12 bases. V lost 5 bases to trimming and J lost 4 bases; unmatched junction nucleotides: 5. The CDR3 runs to 15 residues. CDR1 is LNHDA, CDR2 SQIVND, per germline (reference sequence). CDR3 in amino acids: CASSAGQGAGYGYTF. The CDR3 nucleotides read TGTGCCAGTAGTGCGGGACAGGGGGCCGGCTATGGCTACACCTTC.

To note about this clonotype: This may stem from a read error, because a much larger clone lies one nucleotide away. The rearrangement links TRBV6-6 to TRBJ2-7, with 8 bases lining up with TRBD1. CDR1 is MNHNY and CDR2 is SVGAGI in the germline V gene (reference sequence). With V trimmed by 10 bases and J by 5 bases, 7 bases remained unmatched. The CDR3 covers 12 residues. CDR3 in DNA: TGTGCCACCTTCGGGACAGGTAACGAGCAGTACGTC. Translation: CATFGTGNEQYV.

In its sample, this clonotype was seen a few times. This chain uses TRBV6-5 with TRBJ1-5, with 9 bases fitting TRBD1. V gave up 6 bases and J gave up 3 bases; unmatched junction bases: 6. CDR1 MNHEY and CDR2 SVGAGI come from the germline V gene. CDR3 length equals 15 residues. The CDR3 loop reads CASSPDRGFNQPQHF. The CDR3 nucleotides read TGTGCCAGCAGCCCGGACAGGGGATTCAATCAGCCCCAGCATTTT.

The chain uses TRBV29-1 and TRBJ1-5, with 7 positions matching TRBD1. This CDR3 has 13 residues. Trimming removed 5 bases from V and 6 bases from J; junction bases left unmatched: 7. Germline values: CDR1 SQVTM, CDR2 ANQGSEA. Here the CDR3 reads CSVPDREGQPQHF. The DNA for the CDR3 is TGCAGCGTTCCCGACAGGGAAGGTCAGCCCCAGCATTTT.

This clonotype was recorded a few times. V is TRBV24-1 and J is TRBJ2-1; a weak D match, TRBD1 (5 bases). CDR3 length: 13 residues. CDR1 and CDR2 (germline): KGHDR, SFDVKD. Trimming cost V 4 bases and J 6 bases, with 9 bases left between them. CDR3 protein: CATSDGHTNEQFF. For the CDR3, the DNA is TGTGCCACCAGTGACGGACACACCAATGAGCAGTTCTTC.

The rearrangement links TRBV7-2 to TRBJ2-1; 8 bases align to TRBD1. The CDR3 contains 17 residues. The V and J ends lost 5 bases and 4 bases, in that order; junction bases with no gene match: 13. Germline values: CDR1 SGHTA, CDR2 FQGNSA. In nucleotides, the CDR3 is TGTGCCAGCAGCCAAGCTCTGGACAGGGCTCGATACAATGAGCAGTTCTTC. It yields the protein CASSQALDRARYNEQFF.

This clonotype is medium-sized in the sample. One junction end does not reproduce the germline sequence, and a read error may be involved. V is TRBV6-5 and J is TRBJ2-5, with D possibly called TRBD1 or TRBD2 (5 bases each). Per the germline V gene, CDR1 is MNHEY and CDR2 is SVGAGI. CDR3 length: 13 amino acids. CDR3 sequence reads: CASRGDGQGTQYF. CDR3 nucleotide sequence: TGTGCCAGCAGGGGGGACGGTCAAGGGACCCAGTACTTC.

This clonotype was counted only a few times. The chain joins TRBV11-2 to TRBJ2-3; 10 nucleotides line up with TRBD2. The length of the CDR3 is 14 residues. With V trimmed by 5 bases and J by 5 bases, 4 bases remained unmatched. Germline V lookup: CDR1 SGHAT, CDR2 FQNNGV. The CDR3 reads CASSLLAGGDTQYF. The DNA of the CDR3 is TGTGCCAGCAGCCTGTTAGCGGGGGGAGATACGCAGTATTTT.